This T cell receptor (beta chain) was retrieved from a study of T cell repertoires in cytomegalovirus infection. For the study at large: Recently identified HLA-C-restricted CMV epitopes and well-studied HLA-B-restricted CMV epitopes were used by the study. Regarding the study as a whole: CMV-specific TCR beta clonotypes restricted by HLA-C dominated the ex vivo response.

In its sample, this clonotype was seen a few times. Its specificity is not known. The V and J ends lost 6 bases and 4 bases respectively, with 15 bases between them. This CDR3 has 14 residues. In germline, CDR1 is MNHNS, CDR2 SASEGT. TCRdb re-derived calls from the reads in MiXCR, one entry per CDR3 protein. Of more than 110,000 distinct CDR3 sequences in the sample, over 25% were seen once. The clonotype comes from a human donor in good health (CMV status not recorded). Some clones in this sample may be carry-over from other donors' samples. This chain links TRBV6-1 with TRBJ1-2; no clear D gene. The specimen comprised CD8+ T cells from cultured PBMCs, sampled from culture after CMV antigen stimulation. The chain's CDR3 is CASRSGTAVYGYTF. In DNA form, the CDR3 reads TGTGCCAGCAGATCGGGAACGGCGGTCTATGGCTACACCTTC.